A selection of T cell receptor beta chains follows, all from one sample in a study of shared clonotypes between healthy human individuals. Using immunoSEQ multiplex PCR, the repertoire was profiled, and TCRdb retains in-frame clones only, with some absent. The sample lists roughly 2.6 million clones, roughly nine tenths occurring once. Sequencing was performed on naive CD4+ T cells sorted from blood. The receptors here all came from a man aged 18 to 30 in good health. CDR3s include the opening cysteine and the closing phenylalanine or tryptophan. Fields, in order: J gene, V gene, clone size, D gene, CDR3 DNA, CDR3 protein. The D gene is left open where the match is weak. Clone size is stated in some rows and not others, as once, few, many or a class when expanded.

J gene: TRBJ2-7
V gene: TRBV19
clone size: -
D gene: -
CDR3 DNA: TGTGCCAGTAGCACAGCTTTCTCCTACGAGCAGTACTTC
CDR3 protein: CASSTAFSYEQYF

J gene: TRBJ1-1
V gene: TRBV5-1
clone size: once
D gene: -
CDR3 DNA: TGCGCCAGCAGCCCCTATAGTGGGAACACTGAAGCTTTCTTT
CDR3 protein: CASSPYSGNTEAFF

J gene: TRBJ2-1
V gene: TRBV29-1
clone size: -
D gene: -
CDR3 DNA: TGCAGCGCCGGACAGCCAAAGGGAGTAGATGAGCAGTTCTTC
CDR3 protein: CSAGQPKGVDEQFF

J gene: TRBJ1-4
V gene: TRBV9
clone size: -
D gene: -
CDR3 DNA: TGTGCCAGCTCAAAGACCTCGGGGCGGGATAATGAAAAACTGTTTTTT
CDR3 protein: CASSKTSGRDNEKLFF

J gene: TRBJ2-7
V gene: TRBV4-1
clone size: -
D gene: -
CDR3 DNA: TGCGCCAGCAGCCAAGAGGCGATCTACGAGCAGTACTTC
CDR3 protein: CASSQEAIYEQYF

J gene: TRBJ2-2
V gene: TRBV11-3
clone size: -
D gene: TRBD2
CDR3 DNA: TGTGCCAGCAGCCTAACCGGGACTAGTGGGGCCGGGGAGCTGTTTTTT
CDR3 protein: CASSLTGTSGAGELFF

J gene: TRBJ2-5
V gene: TRBV7-9
clone size: -
D gene: -
CDR3 DNA: TGTGCCAGCAGCTTAGGTCGGGGACACCAAGAGACCCAGTACTTC
CDR3 protein: CASSLGRGHQETQYF

J gene: TRBJ2-1
V gene: TRBV5-4
clone size: -
D gene: -
CDR3 DNA: TGTGCCAGCACCCCCCAGGGGGAGGGCCGCGCTTACAATGAGCAGTTCTTC
CDR3 protein: CASTPQGEGRAYNEQFF

J gene: TRBJ1-2
V gene: TRBV18
clone size: -
D gene: -
CDR3 DNA: TGTGCCAGCTCACCATCGGAGAACTATGGCTACACCTTC
CDR3 protein: CASSPSENYGYTF

J gene: TRBJ1-5
V gene: TRBV5-1
clone size: -
D gene: -
CDR3 DNA: TGCGCCAGCAGCGAATGGCCTAGCAATCAGCCCCAGCATTTT
CDR3 protein: CASSEWPSNQPQHF

J gene: TRBJ2-5
V gene: TRBV18
clone size: -
D gene: TRBD1
CDR3 DNA: TGTGCCAGCTCAAGGGACAGGGGCGAGACCCAGTACTTC
CDR3 protein: CASSRDRGETQYF

J gene: TRBJ1-2
V gene: TRBV27
clone size: -
D gene: -
CDR3 DNA: TGTGCCAGCAGTTCGTACAGGTTTGCTAACTATGGCTACACCTTC
CDR3 protein: CASSSYRFANYGYTF

J gene: TRBJ1-2
V gene: TRBV6-6
clone size: -
D gene: -
CDR3 DNA: TGTGCCAGCAGCACCGGGGGGTTCTATGGCTACACCTTC
CDR3 protein: CASSTGGFYGYTF

J gene: TRBJ1-2
V gene: TRBV5-5
clone size: -
D gene: -
CDR3 DNA: TGTGCCAGCAGCGCCGCTAGGTCAGAGCACTATGGCTACACCTTC
CDR3 protein: CASSAARSEHYGYTF

J gene: TRBJ1-2
V gene: TRBV30
clone size: -
D gene: -
CDR3 DNA: TGTGCCTGGAGTGTGTTGGGTGTAGGGGGCTACACCTTC
CDR3 protein: CAWSVLGVGGYTF

J gene: TRBJ2-7
V gene: TRBV28
clone size: once
D gene: -
CDR3 DNA: TGTGCCACGGGCGGCAGGGTCAACCCCTACGAGCAGTACTTC
CDR3 protein: CATGGRVNPYEQYF

J gene: TRBJ1-1
V gene: TRBV19
clone size: -
D gene: -
CDR3 DNA: TGTGCCAGTAGTATGGTTCGCGCTGAAGCTTTCTTT
CDR3 protein: CASSMVRAEAFF

J gene: TRBJ1-1
V gene: TRBV6-5
clone size: -
D gene: -
CDR3 DNA: TGTGCCAGCAGGCGCGGGGGCAACACTGAAGCTTTCTTT
CDR3 protein: CASRRGGNTEAFF

J gene: TRBJ1-1
V gene: TRBV6-5
clone size: -
D gene: -
CDR3 DNA: TGTGCCAGCAGTATTACGTGGGCCATGAACACTGAAGCTTTCTTT
CDR3 protein: CASSITWAMNTEAFF

J gene: TRBJ2-3
V gene: TRBV7-9
clone size: once
D gene: -
CDR3 DNA: TGTGCCAGCAGCCGTTTAGGACTCGAGCGTAAGTTGGATACGCAGTATTTT
CDR3 protein: CASSRLGLERKLDTQYF

J gene: TRBJ2-1
V gene: TRBV7-6
clone size: -
D gene: -
CDR3 DNA: TGTGCCAGCAGCTTGGACGGGTCGTACAATGAGCAGTTCTTC
CDR3 protein: CASSLDGSYNEQFF

J gene: TRBJ2-5
V gene: TRBV29-1
clone size: -
D gene: -
CDR3 DNA: TGCAGCGTTTCGCGAGTAGCGTCAGAGACCCAGTACTTC
CDR3 protein: CSVSRVASETQYF

J gene: TRBJ2-7
V gene: TRBV6-6
clone size: -
D gene: TRBD1
CDR3 DNA: TGTGCCAGCACCGTGGTGACAGGGACGGGCGAGCAGTACTTC
CDR3 protein: CASTVVTGTGEQYF

J gene: TRBJ1-2
V gene: TRBV6-5
clone size: -
D gene: -
CDR3 DNA: TGTGCCAGCAGTTACCAGCGATACTATGGCTACACCTTC
CDR3 protein: CASSYQRYYGYTF

J gene: TRBJ2-5
V gene: TRBV14
clone size: -
D gene: -
CDR3 DNA: TGTGCCAGCAGCCAAGGACCCTCGGAGACCCAGTACTTC
CDR3 protein: CASSQGPSETQYF

J gene: TRBJ2-1
V gene: TRBV6-4
clone size: -
D gene: TRBD1
CDR3 DNA: TGTGCCAGCAGTGACAGTTACAGGGGGCTTCAATATGAGCAGTTCTTC
CDR3 protein: CASSDSYRGLQYEQFF

J gene: TRBJ2-7
V gene: TRBV6-5
clone size: -
D gene: TRBD1
CDR3 DNA: TGTGCCAGCAGCGAGAGGGACAGCTCCTACGAGCAGTACTTC
CDR3 protein: CASSERDSSYEQYF

J gene: TRBJ1-1
V gene: TRBV6-5
clone size: -
D gene: TRBD1
CDR3 DNA: TGTGCCAGCAGTTACTCACCGGCGCAGGGGGGTGAAGCTTTCTTT
CDR3 protein: CASSYSPAQGGEAFF

J gene: TRBJ2-7
V gene: TRBV6-5
clone size: -
D gene: TRBD1
CDR3 DNA: TGTGCCAGCAGTTCCCGGGACAGGGCCTACGAGCAGTACTTC
CDR3 protein: CASSSRDRAYEQYF

J gene: TRBJ1-1
V gene: TRBV7-9
clone size: -
D gene: -
CDR3 DNA: TGTGCCAGCAGCTTAAACACCCCTGAAGCTTTCTTT
CDR3 protein: CASSLNTPEAFF

J gene: TRBJ1-5
V gene: TRBV30
clone size: -
D gene: TRBD1
CDR3 DNA: TGTGCCTGGAGTCAGGGGGGGCAGCCCCAGCATTTT
CDR3 protein: CAWSQGGQPQHF

J gene: TRBJ1-3
V gene: TRBV5-1
clone size: once
D gene: TRBD1
CDR3 DNA: TGCGCCAGCAGCCGCGGACAGGGGGCTGGAAACACCATATATTTT
CDR3 protein: CASSRGQGAGNTIYF

J gene: TRBJ1-2
V gene: TRBV28
clone size: once
D gene: TRBD1
CDR3 DNA: TGTGCCAGCAGGGAGGGGGCTACGAACTATGGCTACACCTTC
CDR3 protein: CASREGATNYGYTF

J gene: TRBJ1-1
V gene: TRBV27
clone size: once
D gene: TRBD1
CDR3 DNA: TGTGCCAGCAGTTCCCTGGGACAGGGGAACACTGAAGCTTTCTTT
CDR3 protein: CASSSLGQGNTEAFF

J gene: TRBJ1-2
V gene: TRBV6-1
clone size: once
D gene: TRBD1
CDR3 DNA: TGTGCCAGCAGTGACCCCGGACAGGGCCCTTTTAACTATGGCTACACCTTC
CDR3 protein: CASSDPGQGPFNYGYTF